What follows describes a single T cell receptor (beta chain). What it binds is not known. Healthy bone marrow donors made up the cohort. The CDR3 covers 18 residues. After removal of 2 bases from V and 1 base from J, the junction contained 6 bases not matched to a gene. CDR1 SGHDN and CDR2 FVKESK come from the germline V gene. These data originate in a study of cytomegalovirus exposure and HLA in healthy donors. Study conclusions and caveats: In a later analysis, productive TCRs from donors in an Asian-associated ancestry cluster reportedly carried fewer N-insertions than the cohort mean. The presence/absence work took it that sequencing depth was about the same across donors. A later analysis revealed that TCR association rates differed between HLA loci, peaking at DRB1 and bottoming out at HLA-C.

Primers for the PCR totalled 60 Vbeta and 13 Jbeta. TCRdb's copy holds only in-frame clones and misses some; the assay was immunoSEQ multiplex PCR. Seen here are tens of thousands of clones, about three fifths observed once, and the top ten hold 5.5%. The clonotype was recovered from a woman in her thirties in good health and CMV-seropositive. The chain has TRBV14 and TRBJ2-3; TRBD2 matches at 13 bases. The sequenced sample was PBMCs. CDR3 protein: CASSQNHGTSGGTDTQYF. The CDR3 DNA is TGTGCCAGCAGCCAAAACCACGGGACTAGCGGGGGCACAGATACGCAGTATTTT.